This T cell receptor (beta chain) was found in a study of blood T cells in healthy people across ages. A J-beta primer mix and a sample-barcoded 5' primer were used in a second PCR of about 7 to 12 cycles. Each CDR3 protein is one row after TCRdb ran MiXCR on the 5' RACE reads. Of about 810,000 distinct CDR3 sequences in the sample, under 40% were seen once. Details on this clonotype: With a much larger clone just one base away, this may be a read error.

The sequencing sample was made of blood. The TCR comes from a man younger than 35 in good health.

CDR3 loop: CASRPDAKNIRYF. The CDR3 coding sequence is TGTGCCAGCAGGCCCGACGCCAAAAACATTCGGTACTTC. This chain connects TRBV12-3 or TRBV12-4 to TRBJ2-4; D is unresolved. The CDR3 runs to 13 residues.